This TCR beta chain originates from a study of identical twins. The trim removed 0 bases at V and 6 bases at J, leaving 10 bases unmatched. The CDR3 runs to 15 residues. Germline V lookup: CDR1 DFQATT, CDR2 SNEGSKA (reference sequence). Study-level points and caveats: Partly confounded zero-insertion analyses could result from invariant MAIT and iNKT cells. Model-predicted out-of-frame TCR alpha sharing fell below observed values in monozygotic twins.

With template switching, a universal primer site was added, and the cDNA carried unique molecular identifiers. TCRdb re-called the 5' RACE reads through MiXCR, storing one row per CDR3 protein. The sample contains hundreds of thousands of distinct CDR3 sequences, approximately 25% of which appear only once. Note on this clonotype: What it binds is not known.

The data also belong to a second study, concerning T cells expressing NK-cell markers. From that paper: Among a few donors, these clonotypes also ranked first in the CD3+CD56-NKG2C+ fraction.

This sequence was found in a woman aged 18-29 years in good health. This chain links TRBV20-1 with TRBJ2-7; 8 nucleotides align to TRBD2. The sample was CD4+ T cells sorted from blood. CDR3 coding DNA: TGCAGTGCTAGAGATCCGGGGGGGATGTCGGCCGAGCAGTACTTC. Its translation: CSARDPGGMSAEQYF.